This T cell receptor beta chain was identified in a study of identical twins. Trimming took off 5 bases at V and 8 bases at J, with 9 bases between the two ends. This CDR3 comprises 12 residues. TCRdb re-analysed the 5' RACE reads in MiXCR, keeping a single row per CDR3 protein. The data contain 550,000 to 700,000 distinct CDR3 sequences, 9.5% to 10% of them singletons. This clonotype came up a few times. This sample was also put to use in a study of yellow fever vaccine responses in identical twins.

The chain uses TRBV12-3 or TRBV12-4 and TRBJ2-2; TRBD2 might be the D (5 bases). The specimen was PBMCs. This TCR derives from a woman under 30 in good health. The CDR3 DNA sequence: TGTGCCAGCAGTGTCGGGGTAGGGGAGCTGTTTTTT. This encodes CASSVGVGELFF.